Listed below are T cell receptor beta chains from one sample, sequenced in a study of blood T cell repertoires in COVID-19. The repertoire was sequenced with immunoSEQ multiplex PCR; TCRdb's copy has only in-frame clones and lacks some. The sample has more than 300,000 clones, roughly 86% seen once. The sequenced material came from peripheral blood. Receptor source: a woman in her seventies with COVID-19, enrolled during active disease. Each CDR3 is given with its conserved first and last residue. Each record gives: clone size, D gene, V gene, J gene, CDR3 DNA, CDR3 protein. The D gene is left open where the match is weak. Clone size, where shown, is once, few, many, or a class for clones that have expanded.

.	TRBD1	TRBV2	TRBJ1-6	TGTGCCAGCAGTGCACGACTGACAGGGGGCGGTTCACCCCTCCACTTT	CASSARLTGGGSPLHF
.	TRBD2	TRBV5-6	TRBJ2-1	TGTGCCAGCAGTTATCCGGGACTAGCGGGGGATCCCTACAATGAGCAGTTCTTC	CASSYPGLAGDPYNEQFF
once	TRBD1	TRBV7-9	TRBJ1-4	TGTGCCAGCAGCTTAGGTGCAGGGGGCGTCCCTAATGAAAAACTGTTTTTT	CASSLGAGGVPNEKLFF
.	.	TRBV5-6	TRBJ2-6	TGTGCCAGCAGCTTGGACTACCTAGGCGCTGGGGCCAACGTCCTGACTTTC	CASSLDYLGAGANVLTF
.	.	TRBV12-3/TRBV12-4	TRBJ1-1	TGTGCCAGCAGATTTACAGGTAATACTGAAGCTTTCTTT	CASRFTGNTEAFF
.	.	TRBV9	TRBJ1-5	TGTGCCAGCAGCCCCTCGGGAGGTATCAATCAGCCCCAGCATTTT	CASSPSGGINQPQHF
.	.	TRBV2	TRBJ1-3	TGTGCCAGCAGCTACAGGGCTAATGGAAACACCATATATTTT	CASSYRANGNTIYF
.	.	TRBV6-5	TRBJ1-1	TGTGCCAGCAGGGAGGGGTTGAACACTGAAGCTTTCTTT	CASREGLNTEAFF
.	TRBD2	TRBV27	TRBJ2-1	TGTGCCAGCAGTACGCGACCGGGACTAGCGGGGGGCCTCCCCAATGAGCAGTTCTTC	CASSTRPGLAGGLPNEQFF
.	.	TRBV3-1/TRBV3-2	TRBJ2-7	TGTGCCAGCAGCCAAGTCCGGGGCGAGCAGTACTTC	CASSQVRGEQYF
once	TRBD1	TRBV19	TRBJ1-5	TGTGCCACCAAAGTGGGACAGGGGGCTGGGCAGCCCCAGCATTTT	CATKVGQGAGQPQHF
.	.	TRBV9	TRBJ1-6	TGTGCCAGCAGCGTAGGTGCAGGGCTCTATTCACCCCTCCACTTT	CASSVGAGLYSPLHF
.	.	TRBV3-1/TRBV3-2	TRBJ2-5	TGTGCCAGCAGCCAAGAATTCGACGCGGGGGCTCAAGAGACCCAGTACTTC	CASSQEFDAGAQETQYF
.	.	TRBV28	TRBJ2-6	TGTGCCAGCAGTCCCGCTGGGGCCAACGTCCTGACTTTC	CASSPAGANVLTF
once	TRBD1	TRBV18	TRBJ1-1	TGTGCCAGCTCACCTCCGGGACAGGGCACTGAAGCTTTCTTT	CASSPPGQGTEAFF
.	.	TRBV29-1	TRBJ1-2	TGCAGCGCCCTCCCCGTGACCCAGGAGGGATCTAACTATGGCTACACCTTC	CSALPVTQEGSNYGYTF
once	TRBD1	TRBV18	TRBJ1-4	TGTGCCAGCTCACCATACGGGACAGGGGACGAAAAACTGTTTTTT	CASSPYGTGDEKLFF
.	.	TRBV12-3/TRBV12-4	TRBJ1-5	TGTGCCAGCAGCCCCGGTAATCAGCCCCAGCATTTT	CASSPGNQPQHF
.	.	TRBV24-1	TRBJ1-3	TGTGCCACCAGTGACCCCAGGGGTGCCGGAAACACCATATATTTT	CATSDPRGAGNTIYF
once	.	TRBV24-1	TRBJ1-2	TGTGCCACCAGTGATGGTCAGACACCTAACTATGGCTACACCTTC	CATSDGQTPNYGYTF
.	.	TRBV6-4	TRBJ1-6	TGTGCCAGCAGCGTCGCACAGGATTCACCCCTCCACTTT	CASSVAQDSPLHF
.	TRBD1	TRBV29-1	TRBJ1-1	TGCAGCGTCCAGCCCTGGGACAGGGGCGGTGAAGCTTTCTTT	CSVQPWDRGGEAFF
.	.	TRBV28	TRBJ1-6	TGTGCGACCCTGGGACACCCACAAAATAATTCACCCCTCCACTTT	CATLGHPQNNSPLHF
.	.	TRBV5-1	TRBJ1-6	TGCGCCAGCAGCATACGGACAGCGATCTATAATTCACCCCTCCACTTT	CASSIRTAIYNSPLHF
once	.	TRBV5-8	TRBJ1-2	TGTGCCAGCAGCCGACAGTACTATGGCTACACCTTC	CASSRQYYGYTF
.	.	TRBV6-1	TRBJ2-2	TGTGCCAGCAGTGAAGGGACAGTCCCAAAGGGATTTTTT	CASSEGTVPKGFF
.	.	TRBV18	TRBJ2-7	TGTGCCAGCTCACCACCAGAGTGGGGGGGCGCGGAGCAGTACTTC	CASSPPEWGGAEQYF
.	TRBD1	TRBV2	TRBJ1-2	TGTGCCAGCAGGCCAGGACAGGGATTGTCGAACTATGGCTACACCTTC	CASRPGQGLSNYGYTF
.	.	TRBV3-1/TRBV3-2	TRBJ2-3	TGTGCCAGCAGCCAAAAGGAGACTAGGGTGGTAGATACGCAGTATTTT	CASSQKETRVVDTQYF
once	TRBD1	TRBV6-5	TRBJ2-5	TGTGCCAGCAGTTACGCGACAGGGTGGGAAGAGACCCAGTACTTC	CASSYATGWEETQYF
.	.	TRBV18	TRBJ2-7	TGTGCCAGCTCCACCGAGACCTACGAGCAGTACTTC	CASSTETYEQYF
once	TRBD2	TRBV3-1/TRBV3-2	TRBJ2-7	TGTGCCAGCAGCCCTTCGGGGGGGTCCTTCTACGAGCAGTACTTC	CASSPSGGSFYEQYF
once	TRBD2	TRBV5-1	TRBJ2-3	TGCGCCAGCAGCTCATCGGGAGGCAGCACAGATACGCAGTATTTT	CASSSSGGSTDTQYF
.	.	TRBV5-1	TRBJ1-2	TGCGCCAGCAGCTTGACATCCAGTCTCTATGGCTACACCTTC	CASSLTSSLYGYTF
.	.	TRBV5-4	TRBJ1-1	TGTGCCAGCAGCCCTACGGGGGCTGAAGCTTTCTTT	CASSPTGAEAFF
.	.	TRBV28	TRBJ2-2	TGTGCCAGCCAGGGTCCCGGGGAGCTGTTTTTT	CASQGPGELFF
.	TRBD2	TRBV5-1	TRBJ2-3	TGCGCCAGCAGCTTCCTAGCGGGGCCGGGGGATACGCAGTATTTT	CASSFLAGPGDTQYF
.	TRBD1	TRBV9	TRBJ2-3	TGTGCCAGCAGCGCGACAGGGGCGGGAAGCACAGATACGCAGTATTTT	CASSATGAGSTDTQYF
.	.	TRBV4-1	TRBJ1-2	TGCGCCAGCAGCCAAGATAACCAGGGTCGGAATGGCTACACCTTC	CASSQDNQGRNGYTF
few	.	TRBV27	TRBJ1-1	TGTGCCAGCAGTTTTCAATTCGCAGGGTTGAACACTGAAGCTTTCTTT	CASSFQFAGLNTEAFF
once	TRBD1	TRBV5-6	TRBJ1-2	TGTGCCAGCAGCTTGGGTTTAGGGACAGCTTTCCACACCTTC	CASSLGLGTAFHTF
.	.	TRBV28	TRBJ2-1	TGTGCCAGCATTCTTTTAGGAGGCTATGAGCAGTTCTTC	CASILLGGYEQFF
.	.	TRBV5-6	TRBJ2-7	TGTGCCAGCAGCGGGTGGAGGGAAGGCTACGAGCAGTACTTC	CASSGWREGYEQYF
.	TRBD1	TRBV10-1	TRBJ2-1	TGCGCCAGCAGTGCCCGGACAGGCCTTGGTAATGAGCAGTTCTTC	CASSARTGLGNEQFF
once	.	TRBV10-3	TRBJ1-2	TGTGCCATCGCCTCAGGGGACGGGCCCGTTGTAGGCTACACCTTC	CAIASGDGPVVGYTF
.	TRBD1	TRBV12-5	TRBJ2-7	TGTGCTAGTGGTCCCGGGACAGGGAACGACATTCTCCTATCCGAGCAGTACTTC	CASGPGTGNDILLSEQYF
.	TRBD2	TRBV4-2	TRBJ2-7	TGTGCCAGCAGCCAAGGTTTAGCGGAGGGACTCGCGGGAGGTATCTACGAGCAGTACTTC	CASSQGLAEGLAGGIYEQYF
.	TRBD1	TRBV29-1	TRBJ1-2	TGCAGCGTAGACAGGGGTTTACGTGGCTACACCTTC	CSVDRGLRGYTF
once	.	TRBV21-1	TRBJ2-7	TGTGCCAGCAGCCCCCTGACGAACCGGGACAGGGGACCCTACGAGCAGTACTTC	CASSPLTNRDRGPYEQYF
.	TRBD1	TRBV24-1	TRBJ1-1	TGTGCCATAGGACAGGTAGTCCGGGGCACTGAAGCTTTCTTT	CAIGQVVRGTEAFF
few	.	TRBV4-3	TRBJ1-4	TGCGCCAGCAGCCAAGATGGCGAGGATTCTAATGAAAAACTGTTTTTT	CASSQDGEDSNEKLFF
.	TRBD1	TRBV27	TRBJ1-2	TGTGCCAGCAGTTTGGGACAGGGAGATGGCTACACCTTC	CASSLGQGDGYTF
.	.	TRBV7-9	TRBJ2-1	TGTGCCAGCAGCTTGTTGGGCCTAGCAAGGAATGAGCAGTTCTTC	CASSLLGLARNEQFF
.	.	TRBV28	TRBJ2-7	TGTGCCAGCAGTTTCCAACAGGACTCCTACGAGCAGTACTTC	CASSFQQDSYEQYF
few	.	TRBV30	TRBJ2-4	TGTGCCTGGAGTCCCAAAGGGAGAACGCTAGACATTCAGTACTTC	CAWSPKGRTLDIQYF
.	TRBD2	TRBV19	TRBJ2-1	TGTGCCAGTTCGACTAGCGTATACAATGAGCAGTTCTTC	CASSTSVYNEQFF
.	.	TRBV2	TRBJ2-4	TGTGCCAGCAGCTCTCTAGAAAGGAACTACTTC	CASSSLERNYF
.	.	TRBV6-2/TRBV6-3	TRBJ2-5	TGTGCCAGCAGTTACCGCCGACAGGCCGTAAATCCCGCCGTTCAAGAGACCCAGTACTTC	CASSYRRQAVNPAVQETQYF
.	TRBD1	TRBV5-1	TRBJ1-2	TGCGCCAGCAGCTTGCCGGGACAGACTTTGGGCTACACCTTC	CASSLPGQTLGYTF
.	.	TRBV30	TRBJ1-2	TGTGCCTGGCATCCCGGTCCAGCGAGCTATGGCTACACCTTC	CAWHPGPASYGYTF